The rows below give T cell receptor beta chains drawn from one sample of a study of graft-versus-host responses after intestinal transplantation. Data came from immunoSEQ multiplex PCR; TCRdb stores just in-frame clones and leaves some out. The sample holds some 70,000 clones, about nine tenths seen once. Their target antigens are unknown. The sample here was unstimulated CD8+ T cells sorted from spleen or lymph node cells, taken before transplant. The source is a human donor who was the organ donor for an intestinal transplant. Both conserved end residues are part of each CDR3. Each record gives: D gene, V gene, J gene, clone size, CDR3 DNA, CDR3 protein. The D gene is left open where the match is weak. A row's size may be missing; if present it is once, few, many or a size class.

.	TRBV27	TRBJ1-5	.	TGTGCCAGCAAGGGTTTGGGATCCAATCAGCCCCAGCATTTT	CASKGLGSNQPQHF
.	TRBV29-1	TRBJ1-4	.	TGCAGCGTTGTGGGGCTTCAGGAAAAACTGTTTTTT	CSVVGLQEKLFF
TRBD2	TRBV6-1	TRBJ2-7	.	TGTGCCAGCAGCGCGGCGACTAGCGGGGAATACGAGCAGTACTTC	CASSAATSGEYEQYF
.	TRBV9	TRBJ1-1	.	TGTGCCAGCAGCGTGGGGAGTAACACTGAAGCTTTCTTT	CASSVGSNTEAFF
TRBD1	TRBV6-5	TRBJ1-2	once	TGTGCCAGCAGCAAGGGGGCGGGAGGCTATGGCTACACCTTC	CASSKGAGGYGYTF
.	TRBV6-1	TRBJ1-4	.	TGTGCCAGCAGTGAAGGAGACGGGGACTTTAATGAAAAACTGTTTTTT	CASSEGDGDFNEKLFF
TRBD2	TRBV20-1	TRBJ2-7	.	TGCAGTGTTAGCGGGGGTGACGAGCAGTACTTC	CSVSGGDEQYF
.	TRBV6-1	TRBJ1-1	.	TGTGCCAGCAGTGAGATGGACACATACACTGAAGCTTTCTTT	CASSEMDTYTEAFF
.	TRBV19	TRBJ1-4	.	TGTGCCAGTAGTATTGGAACACACCCAACTAATGAAAAACTGTTTTTT	CASSIGTHPTNEKLFF
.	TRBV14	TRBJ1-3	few	TGTGCCAGCAGCCAAGGGGGTCTATCCCTACTCTCTGGAAACACCATATATTTT	CASSQGGLSLLSGNTIYF
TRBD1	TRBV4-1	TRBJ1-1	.	TGCGCCAGCAGCCAAGTGGACAGGGGATTTGAAGCTTTCTTT	CASSQVDRGFEAFF
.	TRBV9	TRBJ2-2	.	TGTGCCAGCAGCCACCCGAGGCGACAGATGAACACCGGGGAGCTGTTTTTT	CASSHPRRQMNTGELFF
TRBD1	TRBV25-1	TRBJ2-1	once	TGTGCCAGCAGTGAATATTACTTAAACGGACAGGGGTCTGAGCAGTTCTTC	CASSEYYLNGQGSEQFF
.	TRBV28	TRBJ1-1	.	TGTGCCAGCAGTTATAAGATATATACGACCTGGAACACTGAAGCTTTCTTT	CASSYKIYTTWNTEAFF
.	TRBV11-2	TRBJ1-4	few	TGTGCCAGCAGCCTCCTCGACAGTGCAACTAATGAAAAACTGTTTTTT	CASSLLDSATNEKLFF
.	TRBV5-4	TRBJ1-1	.	TGTGCCAGCAGCACTCGGACACTTTTCAACACTGAAGCTTTCTTT	CASSTRTLFNTEAFF
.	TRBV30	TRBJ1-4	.	TGTGCCTGGAGTGTAGAGAGGCAGGGTGGTTACGATGAAAAACTGTTTTTT	CAWSVERQGGYDEKLFF
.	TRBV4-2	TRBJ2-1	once	TGTGCCAGCAGCCAAGATCGGGCAGGGGCATACAATGAGCAGTTCTTC	CASSQDRAGAYNEQFF
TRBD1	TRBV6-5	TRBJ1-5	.	TGTGCCAGCAGTTACTCTGGGCCAGGGGGTCAGCCCCAGCATTTT	CASSYSGPGGQPQHF
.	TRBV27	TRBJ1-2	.	TGTGCCAGCAGTCATCAAGGGGGAGGCGGCTACACCTTC	CASSHQGGGGYTF
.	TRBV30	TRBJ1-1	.	TGTGCCTGGAGTGTAGACAGACCAACTGAAGCTTTCTTT	CAWSVDRPTEAFF
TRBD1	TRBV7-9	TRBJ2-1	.	TGTGCCAGCAGCCCTCGGGACAGTGAAGGTAATGAGCAGTTCTTC	CASSPRDSEGNEQFF
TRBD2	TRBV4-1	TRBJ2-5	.	TGCGCCAGCAGCCAAGATCGGACTAGTTTAGAGACCCAGTACTTC	CASSQDRTSLETQYF
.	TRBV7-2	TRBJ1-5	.	TGTGCCAGCAGCCGAACGGACTTGAGCAATCAGCCCCAGCATTTT	CASSRTDLSNQPQHF
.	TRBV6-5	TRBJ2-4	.	TGTGCCAGCAGTTACGCCGGGGGGCCCCTGAACATTCAGTACTTC	CASSYAGGPLNIQYF
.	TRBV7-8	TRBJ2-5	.	TGTGCCAGCACCCGCCGGGTACAGGAGGCCATCGAGACCCAGTACTTC	CASTRRVQEAIETQYF
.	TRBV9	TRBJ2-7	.	TGTGCCAGCAGCGTGGGCGGAGCACTCACCTACGAGCAGTACTTC	CASSVGGALTYEQYF
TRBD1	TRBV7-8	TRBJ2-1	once	TGTGCCAGCAGCTCGGCAAGGCCGGGACAGGGGGCGCGGGCTGAGCAGTTCTTC	CASSSARPGQGARAEQFF
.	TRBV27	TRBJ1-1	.	TGTGCCAGCAGCTTAATTTCTGGGGCCACTGAAGCTTTCTTT	CASSLISGATEAFF
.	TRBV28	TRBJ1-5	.	TGTGCCAGCAGTTATAATCAGCCCCAGCATTTT	CASSYNQPQHF
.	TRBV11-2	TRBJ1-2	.	TGTGCCAGCAGCCAAGCGACAAAGGGAAGGTATGGCTACACCTTC	CASSQATKGRYGYTF
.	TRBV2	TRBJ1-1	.	TGTGCCAGCAGGGGGGGCCTCATGAACACTGAAGCTTTCTTT	CASRGGLMNTEAFF
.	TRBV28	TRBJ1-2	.	TGTGCCAGCACGGAAACAGGGCTCTCTGCCTATGGCTACACCTTC	CASTETGLSAYGYTF
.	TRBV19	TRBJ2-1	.	TGTGCCAGTAGTATTCGGGCGGGCGCAACTTACAATGAGCAGTTCTTC	CASSIRAGATYNEQFF
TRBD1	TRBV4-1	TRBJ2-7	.	TGCGCCAGCAGCCATGACACCGGGACAGTCTCCGAGCAGTACTTC	CASSHDTGTVSEQYF
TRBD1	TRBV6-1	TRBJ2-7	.	TGTGCCAGCAGTGGACAGGGGGCAGTGAACGAGCAGTACTTC	CASSGQGAVNEQYF
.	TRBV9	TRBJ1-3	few	TGTGCCAGCAGTGGGGGGGTTAACTCTGGAAACACCATATATTTT	CASSGGVNSGNTIYF
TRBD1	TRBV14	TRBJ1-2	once	TGTGCCAGCAGCCAAACAGGGGGCTATGGCTACACCTTC	CASSQTGGYGYTF
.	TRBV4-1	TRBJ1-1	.	TGCGCCAGCAGCCAACAGTCGTCTAGCCCGGGCACTGAAGCTTTCTTT	CASSQQSSSPGTEAFF
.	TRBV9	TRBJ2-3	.	TGTGCCAGCAGCGTATTGACTAGCACAGATACGCAGTATTTT	CASSVLTSTDTQYF
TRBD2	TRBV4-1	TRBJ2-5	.	TGCGCCAGCAGCCATTCCCCCGGACTAGCGGGGGGGGAGACCCAGTACTTC	CASSHSPGLAGGETQYF
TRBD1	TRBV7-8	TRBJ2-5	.	TGTGCCAGCAGCTTAGTCCAGGGGGCCTGGGAGACCCAGTACTTC	CASSLVQGAWETQYF
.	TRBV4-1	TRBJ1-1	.	TGCGCCAGCAGCCAAGCGGCGACGGGCACTGAAGCTTTCTTT	CASSQAATGTEAFF
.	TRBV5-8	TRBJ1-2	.	TGTGCCAGCAGCTCGCAGGGTTCGAGTGGGATTGAGGATGGCTACACCTTC	CASSSQGSSGIEDGYTF
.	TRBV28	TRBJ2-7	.	TGTGCCAGCAGCACGAGGGGACTGTGGGGTCGGGATTACGAGCAGTACTTC	CASSTRGLWGRDYEQYF
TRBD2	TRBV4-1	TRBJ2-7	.	TGCGCCAGCAGCCAAGAGCCGGGACTAGGACTCGAGCAGTACTTC	CASSQEPGLGLEQYF
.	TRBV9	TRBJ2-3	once	TGTGCCAGCAGCTCAGGGAGCGTTTCTAGCACAGATACGCAGTATTTT	CASSSGSVSSTDTQYF
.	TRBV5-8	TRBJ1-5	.	TGTGCCAGCAGCTTGGGGGGGTATAGCAATCAGCCCCAGCATTTT	CASSLGGYSNQPQHF
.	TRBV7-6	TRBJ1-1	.	TGTGCCAGCAGCTTAGTCGATCCGGCAGGGAAAGCTTTCTTT	CASSLVDPAGKAFF